This is a list of T cell receptor beta chains from one sample in a study of blood T cell repertoires in COVID-19. Sequenced by immunoSEQ multiplex PCR; TCRdb stores in-frame clones only, minus some. The sample contains about 190,000 clones, around 80% of which appear only once. The sample comprised peripheral blood. The source is a human donor in a cohort sampled during active COVID-19. CDR3s include the opening cysteine and the closing phenylalanine or tryptophan. The D gene is left open where the match is weak. Size is stated for part of the rows, as once, few or many counts, or as a class when the clone is expanded.

D gene,J gene,CDR3 length,V gene,clone size,CDR3 protein,CDR3 DNA
NA,TRBJ2-1,16,TRBV7-6,NA,CASSLVGGSSYNEQFF,TGTGCCAGCAGCTTAGTTGGGGGGAGCTCCTACAATGAGCAGTTCTTC
NA,TRBJ1-1,16,TRBV6-2/TRBV6-3,NA,CASSYPPSERNTEAFF,TGTGCCAGCAGTTACCCTCCGTCAGAAAGAAACACTGAAGCTTTCTTT
NA,TRBJ2-7,13,TRBV27,NA,CASSLSTEYEQYF,TGTGCCAGCAGTTTATCGACAGAATACGAGCAGTACTTC
NA,TRBJ2-5,13,TRBV29-1,NA,CSGRDTRQETQYF,TGCAGCGGACGGGACACGCGCCAAGAGACCCAGTACTTC
NA,TRBJ2-3,10,TRBV15,NA,CATGPDTQYF,TGTGCCACCGGCCCAGATACGCAGTATTTT
TRBD1,TRBJ1-1,14,TRBV5-1,NA,CASSFDRGGTEAFF,TGCGCCAGCAGCTTCGACAGGGGAGGCACTGAAGCTTTCTTT
TRBD2,TRBJ2-2,15,TRBV2,NA,CASSTGLASSGELFF,TGTGCCAGCAGTACGGGACTAGCTTCGTCCGGGGAGCTGTTTTTT
NA,TRBJ2-1,14,TRBV18,NA,CASSPRRQGNEQFF,TGTGCCAGCTCACCAAGAAGGCAGGGCAATGAGCAGTTCTTC
NA,TRBJ2-7,12,TRBV18,NA,CASSLSSYEQYF,TGTGCCAGCTCTCTCAGCTCCTACGAGCAGTACTTC
TRBD2,TRBJ2-1,14,TRBV30,NA,CAWDPTSGLGEQFF,TGTGCCTGGGACCCGACTAGCGGGCTCGGTGAGCAGTTCTTC
NA,TRBJ2-5,15,TRBV2,NA,CASREPGRREETQYF,TGTGCCAGTAGAGAACCGGGGAGGAGGGAAGAGACCCAGTACTTC
NA,TRBJ1-2,16,TRBV15,NA,CATSRGTAGALYGYTF,TGTGCCACCAGCAGAGGTACGGCAGGGGCCCTCTATGGCTACACCTTC
NA,TRBJ2-5,14,TRBV2,NA,CASSVGTVQETQYF,TGTGCCAGCAGTGTTGGTACGGTCCAAGAGACCCAGTACTTC
NA,TRBJ2-5,14,TRBV11-2,NA,CASSLDRGYKTQYF,TGTGCCAGCAGCTTAGATAGGGGCTATAAGACCCAGTACTTC
TRBD2,TRBJ2-5,14,TRBV6-5,NA,CASGLAGGQETQYF,TGTGCCAGCGGGCTAGCGGGGGGGCAAGAGACCCAGTACTTC
NA,TRBJ1-2,14,TRBV5-1,NA,CASSGGSGLYGYTF,TGCGCCAGCAGCGGAGGGAGCGGACTCTATGGCTACACCTTC
TRBD2,TRBJ2-3,19,TRBV5-1,NA,CASSLVVTSGILDTDTQYF,TGCGCCAGCAGCTTGGTAGTGACTAGCGGGATTTTGGACACAGATACGCAGTATTTT
TRBD1,TRBJ2-5,13,TRBV12-3/TRBV12-4,NA,CASRKQGIETQYF,TGTGCCAGCAGGAAACAGGGGATAGAGACCCAGTACTTC
NA,TRBJ2-7,16,TRBV28,NA,CASSLGTFTRFYEQYF,TGTGCCAGCAGTTTAGGGACTTTTACCCGCTTCTACGAGCAGTACTTC
TRBD1,TRBJ1-3,18,TRBV4-2,NA,CASSQEGWDSSSGNTIYF,TGTGCCAGCAGCCAAGAAGGGTGGGACAGCTCATCTGGAAACACCATATATTTT
NA,TRBJ2-7,15,TRBV28,NA,CASSFLGGRGGSLYF,TGTGCCAGCAGTTTCCTCGGGGGCAGGGGCGGGAGTTTGTACTTC
NA,TRBJ1-5,16,TRBV5-6,NA,CASSLPSVYSNQPQHF,TGTGCCAGCAGCTTACCTTCAGTTTATAGCAATCAGCCCCAGCATTTT
TRBD1,TRBJ1-5,14,TRBV30,NA,CACRTGGSNQPQHF,TGTGCCTGCCGCACAGGGGGGAGTAATCAGCCCCAGCATTTT
NA,TRBJ1-5,13,TRBV19,few,CASSPGVNQPQHF,TGTGCCAGTAGTCCCGGGGTCAATCAGCCCCAGCATTTT
TRBD1,TRBJ1-2,13,TRBV7-9,NA,CASSNDRGDGYTF,TGTGCCAGCAGTAACGACAGGGGAGACGGCTACACCTTC
NA,TRBJ2-5,15,TRBV27,NA,CASSPLGVLGETQYF,TGTGCCAGCAGCCCCCTAGGGGTTTTGGGAGAGACCCAGTACTTC
NA,TRBJ2-4,15,TRBV11-2,few,CASSRDSGTKNIQYF,TGTGCCAGCAGCCGGGACTCCGGGACCAAAAACATTCAGTACTTC
TRBD2,TRBJ2-3,15,TRBV19,NA,CASSWTSENTDTQYF,TGTGCCAGTAGTTGGACTAGCGAGAACACAGATACGCAGTATTTT
NA,TRBJ2-2,12,TRBV3-1/TRBV3-2,NA,CASGASTGELFF,TGTGCCAGCGGGGCGAGCACCGGGGAGCTGTTTTTT
NA,TRBJ2-2,13,TRBV2,NA,CASSDRGIGELFF,TGTGCCAGCAGTGACAGAGGGATCGGGGAGCTGTTTTTT
NA,TRBJ2-7,15,TRBV6-5,NA,CASSRSGLNPYEQYF,TGTGCCAGCAGTCGTAGCGGATTGAACCCCTACGAGCAGTACTTC
NA,TRBJ1-2,15,TRBV4-1,NA,CASSQVQPDSYGYTF,TGCGCCAGCAGCCAAGTCCAGCCTGACTCTTATGGCTACACCTTC
TRBD2,TRBJ2-3,16,TRBV4-1,NA,CASSQGPAGRTDTQYF,TGCGCCAGCAGCCAAGGTCCAGCGGGGCGCACAGATACGCAGTATTTT
NA,TRBJ2-4,15,TRBV5-6,NA,CASSPGGTAKNIQYF,TGTGCCAGCAGCCCAGGGGGGACAGCCAAAAACATTCAGTACTTC
NA,TRBJ1-6,14,TRBV3-1/TRBV3-2,NA,CASSPTRFRSPLHF,TGTGCCAGCAGCCCGACTAGGTTTCGATCACCCCTCCACTTT
TRBD2,TRBJ2-5,15,TRBV18,NA,CASSLGGSGRETQYF,TGTGCCAGCTCACTGGGGGGGAGCGGTCGAGAGACCCAGTACTTC
TRBD1,TRBJ1-6,16,TRBV5-1,NA,CASSPRTGQGNSPLHF,TGCGCCAGCAGCCCTCGGACAGGGCAGGGAAATTCACCCCTCCACTTT
TRBD2,TRBJ2-5,16,TRBV5-4,NA,CASSSGTSGSLETQYF,TGTGCCAGCAGCTCTGGGACTAGCGGGAGCTTAGAGACCCAGTACTTC
TRBD1,TRBJ1-5,15,TRBV5-5,NA,CASSLVTGGNQPQHF,TGTGCCAGCAGCTTGGTGACAGGGGGCAATCAGCCCCAGCATTTT